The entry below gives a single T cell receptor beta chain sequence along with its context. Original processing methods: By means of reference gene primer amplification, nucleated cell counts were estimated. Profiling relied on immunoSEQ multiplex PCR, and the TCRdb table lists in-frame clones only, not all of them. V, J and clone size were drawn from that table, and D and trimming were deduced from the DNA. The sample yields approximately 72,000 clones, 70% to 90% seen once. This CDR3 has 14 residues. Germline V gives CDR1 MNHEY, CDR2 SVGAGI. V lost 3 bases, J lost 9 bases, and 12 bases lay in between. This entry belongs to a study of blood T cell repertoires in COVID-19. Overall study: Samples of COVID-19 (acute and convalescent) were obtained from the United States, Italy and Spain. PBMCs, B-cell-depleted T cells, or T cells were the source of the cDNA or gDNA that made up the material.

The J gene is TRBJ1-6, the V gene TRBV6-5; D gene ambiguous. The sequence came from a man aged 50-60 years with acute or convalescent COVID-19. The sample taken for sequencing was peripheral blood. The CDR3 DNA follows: TGTGCCAGCAGTTATTATCGGGGTGGTTCACCCCTCCACTTT. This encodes CASSYYRGGSPLHF.